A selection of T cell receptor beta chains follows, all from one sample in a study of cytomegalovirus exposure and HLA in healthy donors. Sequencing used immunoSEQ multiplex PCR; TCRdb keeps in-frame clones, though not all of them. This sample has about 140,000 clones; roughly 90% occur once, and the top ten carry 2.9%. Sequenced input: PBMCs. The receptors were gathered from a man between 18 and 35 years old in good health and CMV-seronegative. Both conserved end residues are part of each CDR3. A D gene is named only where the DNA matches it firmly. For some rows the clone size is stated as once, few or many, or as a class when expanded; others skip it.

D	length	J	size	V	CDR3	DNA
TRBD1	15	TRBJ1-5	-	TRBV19	CASSETGTSNQPQHF	TGTGCCAGTAGTGAGACAGGGACTAGCAATCAGCCCCAGCATTTT
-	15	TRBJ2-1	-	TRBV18	CASSPPGPRVNEQFF	TGTGCCAGCTCACCACCGGGGCCCCGGGTAAATGAGCAGTTCTTC
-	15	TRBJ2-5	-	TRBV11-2	CASSLEYRAQETQYF	TGTGCCAGCAGCTTAGAATACAGGGCACAAGAGACCCAGTACTTC
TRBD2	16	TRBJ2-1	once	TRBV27	CASSRLAGGTVDEQFF	TGTGCCAGCAGTCGACTAGCGGGAGGCACCGTGGATGAGCAGTTCTTC
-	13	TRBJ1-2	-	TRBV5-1	CATRDGGGYGYTF	TGCGCCACCCGGGACGGGGGGGGCTATGGCTACACCTTC
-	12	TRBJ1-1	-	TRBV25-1	CASSQGGAEAFF	TGTGCCAGCAGCCAAGGGGGGGCTGAAGCTTTCTTT
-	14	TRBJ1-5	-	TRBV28	CASSFQGIVQPQHF	TGTGCCAGCAGTTTTCAGGGAATCGTACAGCCCCAGCATTTT
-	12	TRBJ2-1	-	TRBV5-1	CASSFNGYEQFF	TGCGCCAGCAGCTTTAATGGCTATGAGCAGTTCTTC
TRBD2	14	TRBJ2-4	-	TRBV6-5	CASSYGGGKNIQYF	TGTGCCAGCAGTTACGGGGGGGGTAAAAACATTCAGTACTTC
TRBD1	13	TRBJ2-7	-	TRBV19	CASSIGDSYEQYF	TGTGCCAGTAGTATAGGGGACAGCTACGAGCAGTACTTC
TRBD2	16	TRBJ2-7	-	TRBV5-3	CARSCPTGGAVDEQYF	TGTGCCAGAAGCTGCCCCACGGGGGGGGCTGTCGACGAGCAGTACTTC
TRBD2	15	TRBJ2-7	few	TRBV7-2	CASSLGAGDFYEQYF	TGTGCCAGCAGCTTAGGGGCGGGAGACTTCTACGAGCAGTACTTC
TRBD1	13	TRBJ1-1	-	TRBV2	CASQGGLNTEAFF	TGTGCCAGCCAGGGGGGTTTGAACACTGAAGCTTTCTTT
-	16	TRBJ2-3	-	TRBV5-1	CASSLGPGEATDTQYF	TGCGCCAGCAGCTTGGGTCCAGGGGAAGCGACAGATACGCAGTATTTT
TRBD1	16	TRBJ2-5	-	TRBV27	CASSSRGQGGWETQYF	TGTGCCAGCAGTTCCCGCGGACAGGGAGGTTGGGAGACCCAGTACTTC
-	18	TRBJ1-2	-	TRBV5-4	CASSPINNNVLAGGGYTF	TGTGCCAGCAGCCCGATAAACAACAACGTCCTAGCTGGTGGTGGCTACACCTTC
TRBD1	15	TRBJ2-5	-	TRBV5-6	CASSFDRALKETQYF	TGTGCCAGCAGCTTCGACAGGGCGTTGAAAGAGACCCAGTACTTC
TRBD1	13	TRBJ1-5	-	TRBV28	CAGGGTGVQPQHF	TGTGCCGGTGGGGGGACAGGGGTCCAGCCCCAGCATTTT
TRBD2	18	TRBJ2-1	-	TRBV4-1	CASSQSTLVAGGHNEQFF	TGCGCCAGCAGCCAATCCACACTGGTAGCGGGAGGTCACAATGAGCAGTTCTTC
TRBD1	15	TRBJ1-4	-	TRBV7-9	CASSLGGQTNEKLFF	TGTGCCAGCAGCTTAGGGGGACAGACTAATGAAAAACTGTTTTTT
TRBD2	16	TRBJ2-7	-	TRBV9	CASSIGDGGRDYEQYF	TGTGCCAGCAGCATTGGGGACGGGGGGAGAGACTACGAGCAGTACTTC
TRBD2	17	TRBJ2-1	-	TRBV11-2	CASSPRGAGGKYNEQFF	TGTGCCAGCAGCCCCCGAGGAGCGGGAGGAAAGTACAATGAGCAGTTCTTC
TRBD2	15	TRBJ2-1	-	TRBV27	CASSLVGRSYNEQFF	TGTGCCAGCAGTTTAGTCGGGAGGTCCTACAATGAGCAGTTCTTC
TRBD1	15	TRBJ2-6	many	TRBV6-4	CASKDRATGANVLTF	TGTGCCAGCAAGGACAGGGCGACTGGGGCCAACGTCCTGACTTTC
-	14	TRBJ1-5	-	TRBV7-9	CASSQDSRNQPQHF	TGTGCCAGCAGCCAGGACAGTCGAAATCAGCCCCAGCATTTT
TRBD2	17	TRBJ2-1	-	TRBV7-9	CASSLVSGRAGNDEQFF	TGTGCCAGCAGCTTAGTTAGCGGGAGGGCCGGTAACGATGAGCAGTTCTTC
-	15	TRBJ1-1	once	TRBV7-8	CASSLGGQKNTEAFF	TGTGCCAGCAGCTTAGGGGGACAAAAGAACACTGAAGCTTTCTTT
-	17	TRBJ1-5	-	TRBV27	CASSQSLRWGRNQPQHF	TGTGCCAGCAGTCAGTCCCTCCGTTGGGGGCGGAATCAGCCCCAGCATTTT
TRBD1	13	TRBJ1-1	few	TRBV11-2	CASSPPDRVEAFF	TGTGCCAGCAGCCCTCCGGACAGGGTGGAGGCTTTCTTT
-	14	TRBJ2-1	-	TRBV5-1	CASSSATGYNEQFF	TGCGCCAGCAGCTCGGCTACAGGGTACAATGAGCAGTTCTTC
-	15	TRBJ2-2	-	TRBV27	CASSFTGLNTGELFF	TGTGCCAGCAGTTTTACAGGGTTGAACACCGGGGAGCTGTTTTTT
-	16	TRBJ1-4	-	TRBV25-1	CASSAVAGGLNEKLFF	TGTGCCAGCAGTGCCGTCGCGGGCGGGCTTAATGAAAAACTGTTTTTT
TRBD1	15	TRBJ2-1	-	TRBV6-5	CASSYSRTGGNEQFF	TGTGCCAGCAGTTACTCGAGGACAGGGGGCAATGAGCAGTTCTTC
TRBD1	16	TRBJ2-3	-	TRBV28	CASSLRGTGSADTQYF	TGTGCCAGCAGTTTACGGGGGACAGGGTCGGCAGATACGCAGTATTTT
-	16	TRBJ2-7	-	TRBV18	CASSPPRGQGNYEQYF	TGTGCCAGCTCACCACCGCGGGGGCAGGGTAACTACGAGCAGTACTTC
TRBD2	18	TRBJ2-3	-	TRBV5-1	CASSFWTSGTEGTDTQYF	TGCGCCAGCAGCTTCTGGACTAGCGGGACAGAGGGCACAGATACGCAGTATTTT